The 5 T cell receptor beta chains below all came from one sample that was sequenced in a study of cytomegalovirus exposure and HLA in healthy donors. The PCR contained 60 Vbeta and 13 Jbeta primers. The table came from immunoSEQ multiplex PCR; TCRdb's copy has only in-frame clones and leaves some out. The sample includes around 190,000 clones, approximately 86% of them seen just once. The sample consisted of PBMCs. These receptors came from a woman in her twenties or thirties in good health and CMV-seronegative.

Only one count was recorded for this clone. The V and J genes are TRBV7-9 and TRBJ2-1; D may be TRBD2 (5 bases). Germline V gene sequence: CDR1 SEHNR, CDR2 FQNEAQ (reference sequence). This CDR3 has 13 amino acids. V was pared by 3 bases and J by 5 bases, with 8 bases between. The CDR3 DNA is TGTGCCAGCAGCTTCCCCGGGGACAATGAGCAGTTCTTC. Translated, it gives CASSFPGDNEQFF.

This clone was seen a single time. Mismatch with germline at one junction end may stem from a read error. The chain links TRBV9 to TRBJ2-7; D perhaps matches TRBD2 (6 bases). Per germline, CDR1 SGDLS and CDR2 YYNGEE. The CDR3 length is 13 residues. The CDR3 loop is CDSSKGLSYEQYF. CDR3 coding DNA: TGTGACAGCAGCAAGGGACTTTCCTACGAGCAGTACTTC.

The CDR3 here is CASVIETQYF. DNA for the CDR3: TGTGCCAGCGTCATAGAGACCCAGTACTTC. The chain is built from TRBV2 and TRBJ2-5; no reliable D call. Germline V gene sequence: CDR1 SNHLY, CDR2 FYNNEI. CDR3 length equals 10 residues. Trimming stripped 8 bases from V and 4 bases from J, with 5 bases between.

The chain links TRBV11-3 to TRBJ2-1, with 15 bases aligning to TRBD2. CDR1 and CDR2 (germline): SGHNT, YENEEA. V lost 3 bases and J lost 9; bases outside the gene matches: 3. This CDR3 spans 15 amino acids. CDR3 amino acids: CASSLRGLAGGEQFF. DNA for the CDR3: TGTGCCAGCAGCTTGAGGGGACTAGCGGGAGGTGAGCAGTTCTTC.

On this clone: Mismatch with germline at one junction end may stem from a read error. The gene calls are TRBV7-9 and TRBJ2-5; 12 bases fit TRBD2. This CDR3 is built from 17 residues. CDR1 is SEHNR and CDR2 is FQNEAQ in the germline V gene (reference sequence). The CDR3 DNA is TGTTCCAGCAGCTTAGCGGCTAGCGGGAGGGCCACGGAGACCCAGTACTTC. Its translation is CSSSLAASGRATETQYF.